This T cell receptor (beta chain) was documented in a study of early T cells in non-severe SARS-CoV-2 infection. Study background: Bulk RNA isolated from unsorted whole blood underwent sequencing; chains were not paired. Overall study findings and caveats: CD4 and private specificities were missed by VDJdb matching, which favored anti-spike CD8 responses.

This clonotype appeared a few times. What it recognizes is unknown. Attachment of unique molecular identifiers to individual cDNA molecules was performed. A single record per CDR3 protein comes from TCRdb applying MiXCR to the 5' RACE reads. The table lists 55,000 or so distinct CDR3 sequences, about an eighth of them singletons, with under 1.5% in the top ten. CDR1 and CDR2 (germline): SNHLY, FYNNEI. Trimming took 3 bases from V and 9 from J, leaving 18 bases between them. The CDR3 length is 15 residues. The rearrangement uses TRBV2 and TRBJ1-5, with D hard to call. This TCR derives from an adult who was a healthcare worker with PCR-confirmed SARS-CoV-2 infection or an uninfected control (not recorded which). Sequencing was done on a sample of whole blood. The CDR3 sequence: CASSEGTGRYGPQHF. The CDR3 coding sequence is TGTGCCAGCAGTGAGGGTACGGGCCGGTATGGGCCCCAGCATTTT.